The sequence of this T cell receptor (beta chain) was determined in a study of cytomegalovirus exposure and HLA in healthy donors. Study findings and constraints: The listing of roughly 160 TCR beta chains classed them as cytomegalovirus-associated. For TCR beta chains, V- and J-gene trimming was later linked to a missense DCLRE1C variant.

With 0 bases clipped from V and 6 bases from J, the junction kept 7 bases outside the gene matches. CDR3 length equals 17 residues. In germline, CDR1 is SGHDT, CDR2 YYEEEE. A multiplex PCR was run with 60 Vbeta primers and 13 Jbeta primers. The method was immunoSEQ multiplex PCR; TCRdb's version includes in-frame clones alone and lacks a portion of them. The profile shows over 100,000 clones, about a tenth of them singletons. In this sample, this clone turned up a few times. Its antigen is as yet unknown. The V call is TRBV5-6, the J call TRBJ2-3; 13 nucleotides match TRBD2. Sample: PBMCs. The receptor's source is a man aged 35 to 55 in good health and CMV-seropositive. In DNA form, the CDR3 reads TGTGCCAGCAGCTTGGCTACTAGCGGGAGGGCCTGGGATACGCAGTATTTT. Translation: CASSLATSGRAWDTQYF.